Listed here are 11 T cell receptor beta chains from one sample, sequenced in a study of patients and donors after allogeneic stem cell transplantation. MiXCR, applied by TCRdb to the RT-PCR reads, yields one record per CDR3 protein. The data contain over 150,000 distinct CDR3 sequences, roughly 40% of them singletons. The sample taken for sequencing was blood, either unsorted or a sorted T cell fraction (not recorded which). These receptors were collected from a human donor who was either an allogeneic HSCT recipient or a stem cell or donor lymphocyte infusion donor (not recorded which). It is not recorded whose cells these are; they may come from a transplant donor.

V and J are TRBV6-5 and TRBJ2-3; D gene uncertain. Trimming pared 3 bases from V and 2 bases from J, leaving 15 bases between. This CDR3 is built from 16 residues. Germline loops: CDR1 MNHEY, CDR2 SVGAGI. The CDR3 is CASSYSLGEVTDTQYF. The CDR3 bases are TGTGCCAGCAGTTATTCCCTAGGAGAGGTCACAGATACGCAGTATTTT.

The chain joins TRBV28 to TRBJ2-7; D perhaps matches TRBD1 (5 bases). Trimming removed 10 bases at V and 4 bases at J, with 17 bases between. This CDR3 contains 13 residues. Germline V gene data show CDR1 as MDHEN and CDR2 as SYDVKM. CDR3 residues: CATTLVSGYEQYF. CDR3 nucleotide sequence: TGTGCCACCACCCTAGTTTCAGGGTACGAGCAGTACTTC.

J is TRBJ2-7 and V is TRBV5-8; 9 nucleotides line up with TRBD2. Germline lookup yields CDR1 SGHTS and CDR2 YDEGEE. With V trimmed by 3 bases and J by 5 bases, 9 bases remained unmatched. This CDR3 spans 15 amino acids. The CDR3 DNA reads as TGTGCCAGCAGCTATGTAGCGGGAGCGATTAACGAGCAGTACTTC. Translating gives CASSYVAGAINEQYF. Variable domain in full (rest from reference TRBV5-8 and TRBJ2-7): EAGVTQSPTHLIKTRGQQATLRCSPISGHTSVYWYQQALGLGLQFLLWYDEGEERNRGNFPPRFSGRQFPNYSSELNVNALELEDSALYLCASSYVAGAINEQYFGPGTRLTVT.

The rearrangement links TRBV7-9 to TRBJ2-1; D is possibly TRBD1 (6 bases). V gave up 0 bases and J gave up 0 bases, with 15 bases separating them. Germline-derived CDR1 and CDR2 are SEHNR and FQNEAQ (reference sequence). The CDR3 consists of 18 residues. CDR3 region: CASSLAGGKTSSYNEQFF. The CDR3, as DNA: TGTGCCAGCAGCTTAGCAGGGGGTAAGACGAGCTCCTACAATGAGCAGTTCTTC.

This clonotype has a handful of counts. The chain is built from TRBV27 and TRBJ1-2; TRBD1 might be the D (6 bases). The V end was cut by 5 bases, the J end by 13 bases, with 20 bases between. Germline V CDR1 and CDR2: MNHEY, SMNVEV (reference sequence). The length of the CDR3 is 13 residues. CDR3 in amino acids: CASSRGTYLPLTF. In DNA, the CDR3 is TGTGCCAGCAGTCGAGGGACATACCTCCCCCTCACCTTC.

This chain joins TRBV12-3 or TRBV12-4 and TRBJ2-1; no clear D gene. V gave up 2 bases and J gave up 7 bases, with 6 bases separating them. The CDR3 loop spans 12 amino acids. The CDR3 here is CASSLFGNEQFF. The CDR3 nucleotides read TGTGCCAGCAGTTTATTCGGGAATGAGCAGTTCTTC.

The chain recombines TRBV4-3 with TRBJ1-2, with a weak D call TRBD1 (5 bases). V gave up 0 bases and J gave up 4 bases, with 15 bases separating them. Germline V gives CDR1 LGHNA, CDR2 YSLEER. This CDR3 has 16 amino acids. The CDR3 coding sequence is TGCGCCAGCAGCCAAGAAATTGCGGTTAGGGGCTATGGCTACACCTTC. Its protein is CASSQEIAVRGYGYTF.

The chain joins TRBV28 to TRBJ1-4, with D unresolved. This CDR3 region has 15 residues. Germline loops: CDR1 MDHEN, CDR2 SYDVKM. Trimming pared 3 bases from V and 1 base from J, leaving 9 bases between. This chain's CDR3 is CASSFDQRTNEKLFF. CDR3 bases: TGTGCCAGCAGTTTCGACCAGAGAACTAATGAAAAACTGTTTTTT.

The chain carries TRBV3-1 and TRBJ1-5; possibly TRBD1 for D (5 bases). The V and J ends lost 3 bases and 5 bases respectively, with 8 bases between them. Germline assignment: CDR1 LGHDT and CDR2 YNNKEL (reference sequence). The CDR3 sequence is 13 residues long. The CDR3 DNA reads TGTGCCAGCAGCCATTCGGGGGATCAGCCCCAGCATTTT. It specifies CASSHSGDQPQHF.

This chain connects TRBV7-2 to TRBJ2-3, with TRBD2 matching 9 bases. CDR3 length: 16 residues. The J segment lost 1 base and the V segment lost 4 bases, leaving 6 bases of the junction unmatched. Germline CDR1 reads SGHTA; CDR2 reads FQGNSA. CDR3 protein: CASSSGLATRTDTQYF. CDR3 nucleotides: TGTGCCAGCAGCTCCGGACTAGCGACACGCACAGATACGCAGTATTTT.

As for this clonotype: At one boundary the junction diverges from the germline segment, which might be a read error. The rearrangement joins TRBV9 to TRBJ1-4, with 9 bases that match TRBD1. There are 15 residues in the CDR3. Germline values: CDR1 SGDLS, CDR2 YYNGEE. The CDR3, as DNA: TGTGCCAGCGGCGTTGAACAGGGGGCGAATGAAAAACTGTTTTTT. It translates to CASGVEQGANEKLFF. Variable domain in full (rest from reference TRBV9 and TRBJ1-4): DSGVTQTPKHLITATGQRVTLRCSPRSGDLSVYWYQQSLDQGLQFLIQYYNGEERAKGNILERFSAQQFPDLHSELNLSSLELGDSALYFCASGVEQGANEKLFFGSGTQLSVL.